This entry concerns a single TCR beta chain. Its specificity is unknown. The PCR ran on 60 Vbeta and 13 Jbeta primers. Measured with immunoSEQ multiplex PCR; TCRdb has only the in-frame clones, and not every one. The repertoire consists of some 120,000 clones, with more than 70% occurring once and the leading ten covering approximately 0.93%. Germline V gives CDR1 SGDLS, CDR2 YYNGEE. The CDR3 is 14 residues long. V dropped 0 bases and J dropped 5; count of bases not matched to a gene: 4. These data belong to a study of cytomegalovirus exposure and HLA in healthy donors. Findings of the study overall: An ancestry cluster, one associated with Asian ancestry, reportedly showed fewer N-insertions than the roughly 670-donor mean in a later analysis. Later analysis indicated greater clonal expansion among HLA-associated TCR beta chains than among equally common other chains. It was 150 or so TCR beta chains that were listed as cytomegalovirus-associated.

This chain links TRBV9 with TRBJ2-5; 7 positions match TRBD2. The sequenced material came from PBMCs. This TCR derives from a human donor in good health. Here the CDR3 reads CASSVAVGGETQYF. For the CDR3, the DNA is TGTGCCAGCAGCGTAGCGGTGGGGGGGGAGACCCAGTACTTC. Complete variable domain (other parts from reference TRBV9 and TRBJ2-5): DSGVTQTPKHLITATGQRVTLRCSPRSGDLSVYWYQQSLDQGLQFLIQYYNGEERAKGNILERFSAQQFPDLHSELNLSSLELGDSALYFCASSVAVGGETQYFGPGTRLLVL.